Described below is a single T cell receptor (beta chain) sequence and its context. A read error may be the cause here, since a much bigger clone is one base away. The data belong to a study of CD8 T cells in ankylosing spondylitis. TCRdb passed the 5' RACE reads through MiXCR, listing each CDR3 protein once. The table shows some 350,000 distinct CDR3 sequences, with roughly 14% occurring only once. CDR1 and CDR2 (germline): KGHDR, SFDVKD. CDR3 length equals 13 residues. The receptor was derived from a male donor with ankylosing spondylitis or in good health (not recorded which). The chain employs TRBV24-1 and TRBJ2-1; D is tentatively TRBD1 or TRBD2 (5 bases each). Sequencing was performed on blood, either unsorted or a sorted T cell fraction (not recorded which). CDR3 DNA sequence: TGTCCCACCAGTGGGGGACGATACAATGAGCAGTTCTTC. Translated: CPTSGGRYNEQFF.